This T cell receptor beta chain was sequenced in a study of vaccination and CD4 T cells after COVID-19 (dated by TCRdb to between 2022 and 2023). Study-level background: Convalescent patients had a positive SARS-CoV-2 result on nasal swab PCR, and of these patients, several had mild disease and one had severe disease. The convalescent cohort included six males and four females, with two Hispanic individuals, seven Caucasians, two Asians and one multiracial person. Each participant got two doses of either the Pfizer-BioNTech BNT162b2 vaccine (n=8) or the Moderna mRNA-1273 vaccine (n=2). Post-COVID blood samples from convalescent patients were collected a median of approximately 93 days after diagnosis, with a range of about 30 to 170 days. Post-vaccine blood samples were taken a median of about 77 days after the second vaccine dose, with a range of roughly 13 to 250 days. For stimulating the cultures, overlapping spike peptide pools were used, derived from SARS-CoV-2 as well as from the common cold coronaviruses HCoV-NL63, HCoV-OC43 and HCoV-229E. Control cultures received a CEFX viral epitope pool as the positive control, an HIV-1 Nef peptide pool as the negative control, or no peptide. In roughly nine COVID-19 convalescent patients and a handful of infection-naive healthy vaccine recipients, the spike-specific CD4+ TCR repertoire before mRNA vaccination was compared with the repertoire after mRNA vaccination. Broader findings and caveats from the paper: Nearly all vaccine-specific clones in convalescent patients (304 of 307) were mono-reactive for SARS-CoV-2 spike rather than cross-reactive with common cold coronaviruses. Although the median number of SARS-CoV-2-reactive clonotypes went up from around 19 after infection to 38 after vaccination, the increase was not significant. In convalescent patients, a median approximately 83% of post-vaccine SARS-CoV-2-reactive clones were detected only after vaccination, and vaccine-specific priming was suggested by this finding. Relatively few convalescent patients were included in the study, and early timepoints after natural infection were not analyzed.

Read against the paper, the sample's treatment or condition label means: approximately 9-day PBMC culture with coronavirus spike peptide pools or control peptides (ViraFEST assay). To expand antigen-specific T cells with peptide pools and then pick out the expanded clonotypes through TCR sequencing, the study relied on the ViraFEST assay. The convalescent patients' positive SARS-CoV-2 PCR tests were from March to December 2020, which was before the Alpha, Beta and Delta variants emerged in the United States. Roughly 2.1 million PBMCs per well were cultured in IMDM with roughly 5% human AB serum and 8.5 to 10 IU/ml IL-2, plus 10 ug/ml peptide pools. Half of the culture medium was replaced with fresh IL-2-containing medium on days 3 and 7. Once the cells had been in culture for less than 11 days, the EasySep CD4+ T cell isolation kit was used to isolate CD4+ T cells by negative selection. Ficoll-Paque Plus gradient centrifugation was used to isolate PBMCs from whole blood, and the isolated PBMCs were then either used fresh or cryopreserved at -140C. Each culture condition was generally run in triplicate wells.

Trimming leaves V shorter by 4 bases and J shorter by 5 bases, with the junction holding 3 bases beyond the gene matches. Via the germline V gene, CDR1 is KGHDR and CDR2 SFDVKD. Reading from cysteine to phenylalanine, the CDR3 counts 15 amino acids. Kept here is only the CDR3 DNA, which spans 45 bases and is read in frame from base 1. Comment on this clonotype: This clone's antigen is unknown. No base-level quality is on record; no much larger clone is a single base apart.

Libraries were constructed by PCR. TCR sequencing of DNA from cultured CD4+ T cells used the Oncomine TCR Beta short-read assay at the Johns Hopkins FTIC core. Genomic DNA was extracted from the cultured CD4+ T cells with the QIAamp micro DNA kit. Oncomine TCR Beta libraries made from cultured CD4+ T cells were pooled using unique dual indexes and sequenced on an Illumina iSeq 100. Processing in the source paper ran as follows. Non-productive sequences were filtered out, and CDR3s that did not start with C, did not end with F or W, or were shorter than 7 amino acids were discarded. Antigen-specific clonotypes were identified using the MANAFEST web application through comparison of peptide-stimulated wells with reference and other culture wells. To be called positive, a clone needed an FDR below 0.05, an odds ratio above 5, and a productive frequency above 0.1% in at least two of three replicate wells. Clonotypes that were significantly expanded in both SARS-CoV-2 spike wells and at least one common cold coronavirus spike condition were defined as cross-reactive. CDR3 homology was assessed with Levenshtein distances (stringdist) and unrooted phylogenetic trees (ape) in R version 3.6.1. TCRdb trimmed the raw reads at Q25, called clones with MiXCR and kept productive beta chains. Under each unique CDR3 protein, matching rows form one entry showing the most common genes and DNA. In this record, the V and J calls reflect TCRdb's handling and not the investigators' own analysis. The sample table holds 20,000 to 25,000 distinct CDR3 sequences, of which about 45% were seen once. The top ten hold around 12% of the sample.

The receptor comes from a human donor who had recovered from COVID-19. Sequencing was carried out using CD4+ T cells from blood, cultured in vitro. Rearrangement joined TRBV24-1 to TRBJ2-5; the central 13 bases match TRBD2. The base sequence is TGTGCCACCAGTGACCCGGGACTAGCGGGGGAGACCCAGTACTTC. Its protein is CATSDPGLAGETQYF.